Listed below are T cell receptor beta chains from one sample, sequenced in a study of CD8 T cells in Susac syndrome. TCRdb re-derived calls from the immunoSEQ multiplex PCR reads in MiXCR, one entry per CDR3 protein. The table includes about 120,000 distinct CDR3 sequences, about nine tenths detected once. The sequenced material came from CD4+ T cells from PBMCs. The source of these receptors is a human donor in good health. Each CDR3 is given with its conserved first and last residue. The D gene is left open where the match is weak. The listing skips clone size in some rows; elsewhere it reads once, few, many or a size class.

v_gene,abundance,j_gene,d_gene,CDR3nt,CDR3aa
TRBV19,NA,TRBJ1-1,NA,TGTGCCAGTAGAGAGGGCCGAAACACTGAAGCTTTCTTT,CASREGRNTEAFF
TRBV4-3,NA,TRBJ2-3,NA,TGCGCCAGCAGCCAAGAAGGGGTAGATACGCAGTATTTT,CASSQEGVDTQYF
TRBV15,NA,TRBJ1-5,NA,TGTGCCACCAGCAGAGATCAGCTTGTCAATCAGCCCCAGCATTTT,CATSRDQLVNQPQHF
TRBV5-1,NA,TRBJ2-7,TRBD1,TGCGCCAGCAGCCCAGGGGGCCGGGGGGAGCAGTACTTC,CASSPGGRGEQYF
TRBV7-2,NA,TRBJ1-1,TRBD1,TGTGCCAGCAGCCCGACAGGGGTGAGAACTGAAGCTTTCTTT,CASSPTGVRTEAFF
TRBV5-4,NA,TRBJ2-3,TRBD2,TGTGCCAGCAGCCCCGGGACTAGCGGGAGGGCAGTACTCACAGATACGCAGTATTTT,CASSPGTSGRAVLTDTQYF
TRBV7-3,NA,TRBJ2-1,TRBD1,TGTGCCAGCAGCCTCGGGACAGGGGGGCACAATGAGCAGTTCTTC,CASSLGTGGHNEQFF
TRBV5-1,NA,TRBJ1-1,NA,TGCGCCAGCAGCACCTCTACGGATTGGAGTGAAGCTTTCTTT,CASSTSTDWSEAFF
TRBV15,NA,TRBJ2-1,TRBD1,TGTGCCACCAGCGGATTGGACAGGGGGTTACATGAGCAGTTCTTC,CATSGLDRGLHEQFF
TRBV7-9,NA,TRBJ2-1,TRBD2,TGTGCCAGCAGCCCTAGCGGGGGGGCAGGTGAGCAGTTCTTC,CASSPSGGAGEQFF
TRBV28,NA,TRBJ2-5,NA,TGTGCCAGCACTCCAGCGGCAGGGTTCCAAGAGACCCAGTACTTC,CASTPAAGFQETQYF
TRBV18,NA,TRBJ1-2,NA,TGTGCCAGCTCACCAATGAAGGGCGACTATGGCTACACCTTC,CASSPMKGDYGYTF
TRBV9,NA,TRBJ1-2,NA,TGTGCCAGCAGCGAACCCGAACAGGGAGATTACTATGGCTACACCTTC,CASSEPEQGDYYGYTF
TRBV20-1,NA,TRBJ2-3,NA,TGCAGTGCTAGAAACCTTGATACGCAGTATTTT,CSARNLDTQYF
TRBV6-9,NA,TRBJ2-7,TRBD1,TGTGCCAGCAGACGGACAGGGCTCGAGCAGTACTTC,CASRRTGLEQYF
TRBV7-2,NA,TRBJ2-1,NA,TGTGCCAGCAGCCCCGCGGGGGACAGATATACCTCCTACAATGAGCAGTTCTTC,CASSPAGDRYTSYNEQFF
TRBV12-5,NA,TRBJ2-1,NA,TGTGCTAGTGGTTTGGCAACTAGGGGCGATGAGCAGTTCTTC,CASGLATRGDEQFF
TRBV10-3,NA,TRBJ2-1,NA,TGTGCCATCAGTGAGTCGCCTAGCGCTGTGGAGCAGTTCTTC,CAISESPSAVEQFF
TRBV20-1,NA,TRBJ2-7,TRBD2,TGCAGTGCTAATGGCGGGAGGCTATACGAGCAGTACTTC,CSANGGRLYEQYF
TRBV20-1,NA,TRBJ1-2,TRBD1,TGCAGTGCTACCGGGACAGCTAACTATGGCTACACCTTC,CSATGTANYGYTF
TRBV5-5,NA,TRBJ1-1,NA,TGTGCCAGCAGCGCCGAACTTGGGAACACTGAAGCTTTCTTT,CASSAELGNTEAFF
TRBV7-2,NA,TRBJ2-4,NA,TGTGCCAGCAGCTTATCTGGAAAAAACATTCAGTACTTC,CASSLSGKNIQYF
TRBV5-4,NA,TRBJ2-6,TRBD1,TGTGCCAGCAGCTTACAGGGGAGTGGGGCCAACGTCCTGACTTTC,CASSLQGSGANVLTF
TRBV7-9,NA,TRBJ1-1,NA,TGTGCCAGCAGCTCTTCAGGTATGGACTGGCCTGAAGCTTTCTTT,CASSSSGMDWPEAFF
TRBV20-1,NA,TRBJ2-7,NA,TGCAGTGCCACGGACGAGATTCGAACCACCTACGAGCAGTACTTC,CSATDEIRTTYEQYF
TRBV29-1,NA,TRBJ2-1,TRBD1,TGCAGCGTTCCTACAGGGGTATACAATGAGCAGTTCTTC,CSVPTGVYNEQFF
TRBV24-1,NA,TRBJ1-2,NA,TGTGCCACTAGCCCGTTCGACCGGACGTATGGCTACACCTTC,CATSPFDRTYGYTF
TRBV2,NA,TRBJ2-7,NA,TGTGCCAGCCGGGCCAATTCCCTGAAGCAGTACTTC,CASRANSLKQYF
TRBV20-1,NA,TRBJ2-2,TRBD1,TGCAGTGCTAGAGATCGGGACAGGGGGCGCGGGGAGCTGTTTTTT,CSARDRDRGRGELFF
TRBV12-3/TRBV12-4,once,TRBJ2-1,TRBD2,TGTGCCAGCAGTTTGGTTTCTAGCGGGTATGATGAGCAGTTCTTC,CASSLVSSGYDEQFF
TRBV19,NA,TRBJ2-3,NA,TGTGCCAGTAGTATCGACGCTACTAGCACAGATACGCAGTATTTT,CASSIDATSTDTQYF
TRBV9,NA,TRBJ1-1,NA,TGTGCCAGCAGCACCTCGGGGGGTAACACTGAAGCTTTCTTT,CASSTSGGNTEAFF
TRBV29-1,NA,TRBJ2-1,NA,TGCAGCGTCCGCCCGAACAATGAGCAGTTCTTC,CSVRPNNEQFF
TRBV5-1,NA,TRBJ2-7,TRBD2,TGCGCCAGCAGCTTGGAGGGAGGGGCCGAGCAGTACTTC,CASSLEGGAEQYF
TRBV18,NA,TRBJ2-2,TRBD1,TGTGCCAGCTCAATCGACAGGGGGAACACCGGGGAGCTGTTTTTT,CASSIDRGNTGELFF
TRBV20-1,NA,TRBJ1-2,TRBD1,TGCAGTGCTAACCATGGGACAGGGGTTTTCTATGGCTACACCTTC,CSANHGTGVFYGYTF
TRBV25-1,once,TRBJ1-2,NA,TGTGCCAGCAGTGAATATTACAGTAACTATGGCTACACCTTC,CASSEYYSNYGYTF
TRBV29-1,NA,TRBJ1-5,NA,TGCAGCGTGGCCCGAGAATCGGGTAGCAATCAGCCCCAGCATTTT,CSVARESGSNQPQHF
TRBV13,NA,TRBJ2-7,TRBD1,TGTGCCAGCAGCCTTCGCAACAGGGGTAGCGAGCAGTACTTC,CASSLRNRGSEQYF
TRBV13,once,TRBJ1-2,TRBD1,TGTGCCAGCAGCTTGACAGGGGTATTTGATGGCTACACCTTC,CASSLTGVFDGYTF
TRBV7-2,NA,TRBJ2-1,TRBD1,TGTGCCAGCAGCTTGGGACAGGCGGGGTTAAATGAGCAGTTCTTC,CASSLGQAGLNEQFF
TRBV7-2,NA,TRBJ2-7,NA,TGTGCCAGCAGCTTACTCGGGCCACCCTACGAGCAGTACTTC,CASSLLGPPYEQYF
TRBV6-1,NA,TRBJ2-5,NA,TGTGCCAGCATATGGGCCAGGGGGGGAGAGACCCAGTACTTC,CASIWARGGETQYF
TRBV5-1,NA,TRBJ2-4,TRBD2,TGCGCCAGCAGCTCGGGACTAGCGGGAGACGGGACCAAAAACATTCAGTACTTC,CASSSGLAGDGTKNIQYF
TRBV6-5,NA,TRBJ2-7,NA,TGTGCCAGCAGTTACATGGGCGAGCAGTACTTC,CASSYMGEQYF
TRBV4-3,NA,TRBJ2-2,NA,TGCGCCAGCAGCCTAAAGCGACAGAGGAACACCGGGGAGCTGTTTTTT,CASSLKRQRNTGELFF
TRBV20-1,NA,TRBJ2-1,NA,TGCAGTGCTAATCGGGAGTGGAATGAGCAGTTCTTC,CSANREWNEQFF
TRBV7-3,NA,TRBJ1-5,TRBD1,TGTGCCAGCAGCCCGGGACAGAATCAGCCCCAGCATTTT,CASSPGQNQPQHF